This entry concerns a single T cell receptor beta chain. It has no known antigen specificity. One base away there is no much larger clone; base qualities are not given. These data originate in a study of blood T cell repertoires in COVID-19 (TCRdb year 2020). Regarding the study in general: Collaborator samples came from the United States, Italy and Spain and covered acute and convalescent phases of COVID-19. The repertoires were released in a freely available public database meant as a resource for research on the immune response to SARS-CoV-2. The samples were drawn from the first 160 participants of the ongoing ImmuneRACE study and from 950 to 1,500 subjects provided by 6 global collaborators. Where available, HLA class I and class II types were obtained from metadata supplied by the sample provider rather than from assay-based typing. Nearly every sample came with metadata listing a de-identified subject ID, COVID-19 status, age in years and sex. The dataset comprised deeply sampled blood TCRbeta repertoires from subjects exposed to, actively infected with, or recovered from COVID-19. The material from the prospective study consisted of cDNA or gDNA derived from T cells, B-cell-depleted T cells, or PBMCs. Study-wide findings and limitations: The quantity of clinical and demographic metadata differed by source and by participant and was supplied without curation.

Another Seattle source contributed samples from volunteer blood donors who had recovered from COVID-19. Each collaborating institution followed its own protocols to collect whole blood in K2EDTA tubes. For TCRbeta analysis, collaborator samples were shipped as frozen whole blood, as isolated PBMCs, or as DNA extracted from either sample type. The immunoSEQ Assay, a bias-controlled multiplex PCR, was used to amplify TCRbeta CDR3 regions from genomic DNA. Per the authors' processing: Nucleated cell counts per sample were estimated from amplification of reference gene primers within the assay. To quantify the absolute abundance of each unique TCRbeta CDR3 rearrangement, sequence reads were collapsed and filtered. For each sample, productive Simpson clonality was calculated as the square root of Simpson's diversity index over productive rearrangements. Held by TCRdb, this immuneACCESS table contains in-frame sequences only and omits some clones. Under half of the omission traces to an unresolved V gene where checked; the cause of the rest is unknown. The V and J calls and the clone size are those of that table, but D and trimming were determined from the DNA. This sample lists 190,000 or so clones; more than 60% were detected once. The ten largest clonotypes hold less than 15% of the sample.

Sample: peripheral blood. This clonotype originated in a man aged 50-59 years who had recovered from COVID-19.

CDR3 loop: CASKETSGKTGELFF. The DNA reads TGTGCCAGCAAAGAAACTAGCGGGAAAACCGGGGAGCTGTTTTTT. The receptor chain draws on TRBV7-2 and TRBJ2-2; the central 10 bases match TRBD2. CDR1 SGHTA and CDR2 FQGNSA are derived from the germline V gene. Trimmed from V: 7 bases; trimmed from J: 5 bases; junction bases lacking a gene match: 7. Taken from cysteine to phenylalanine, the CDR3 has 15 residues. Left in the record is the CDR3 DNA by itself, 45 bases read in frame from the first base.